The present T cell receptor beta chain was sequenced within a study of cytomegalovirus exposure and HLA in healthy donors. PCR was performed using 60 Vbeta and 13 Jbeta primers. Libraries were prepared by immunoSEQ multiplex PCR; TCRdb keeps only in-frame clonotypes and omits some of them. The data contain 200,000 to 250,000 clones, roughly 70% of them seen just once; the ten biggest clones take up under 2%. Germline loops: CDR1 MNHNS, CDR2 SASEGT. V was trimmed by 6 bases and J by 3 bases, leaving 16 bases between them. The CDR3 sequence is 15 residues long. The J gene is TRBJ2-3, the V gene TRBV6-1, with a tentative D call TRBD1 (6 bases). This sequence originates from a woman aged 25 to 39 in good health and CMV-seronegative. The sequenced sample consisted of PBMCs. CDR3 loop: CASSALGAVTDTQYF. CDR3 DNA sequence: TGTGCCAGCAGCGCCCTGGGGGCCGTAACAGATACGCAGTATTTT.